Sequencing of this T cell receptor beta chain was carried out in a study of cytomegalovirus exposure and HLA in healthy donors. Vbeta (60) and Jbeta (13) primers were used in the PCR. TCRdb keeps only in-frame clones here, not all; method: immunoSEQ multiplex PCR. Of around 150,000 clones listed, roughly 74% are singletons. V lost 2 bases and J lost 5; bases outside the gene matches: 3. Germline CDR1 is SGHTA and CDR2 is FQGNSA. The CDR3 is made up of 13 amino acids. The sequence came from a man younger than 35 in good health and CMV-seropositive. This chain connects TRBV7-2 to TRBJ2-7, with TRBD2 matching 7 bases. Sequenced material: PBMCs. Here the CDR3 reads CASSLFAGDEQYF. The CDR3 coding sequence is TGTGCCAGCAGCTTATTTGCGGGGGACGAGCAGTACTTC.